This T cell receptor (beta chain) was sequenced in a study of T cell responses to AZD1222 COVID-19 vaccine. Study-wide context: It was second doses at about 4 or about 12 weeks that were pooled.

The CDR3 is made up of 17 amino acids. Per germline, CDR1 LNHNV and CDR2 YYDKDF (reference sequence). The J segment lost 0 bases and the V segment lost 2 bases, leaving 6 bases of the junction unmatched. This table comes from immunoSEQ multiplex PCR, and its TCRdb copy is limited to in-frame clones, with some not included. The table includes 150,000 or so clones, approximately 90% detected once. The source was peripheral blood, collected on day 0 of AZD1222 vaccination. The source is an adult in good health. This chain joins TRBV15 and TRBJ1-5; 8 nucleotides match TRBD1. The CDR3 sequence: CATSRQGAPYSNQPQHF. The CDR3 region has the DNA TGTGCCACCAGCAGACAGGGGGCACCTTATAGCAATCAGCCCCAGCATTTT.